This entry lists 30 T cell receptor beta chains sequenced from one sample in a study of shared clonotypes between healthy human individuals. Only in-frame clones appear in the TCRdb table, and some are missing; sequencing was by immunoSEQ multiplex PCR. The sample lists about 1.4 million clones; roughly 96% were seen once. Sequenced sample: naive CD4+ T cells sorted from blood. Sample subset: CD45RA+ positively selected. The receptors were gathered from a man younger than 45 in good health.

This sequence joins TRBV18 and TRBJ2-2; D could derive from TRBD1 or TRBD2 (6 bases each). The CDR3 is made up of 14 amino acids. Germline values: CDR1 KGHSH, CDR2 LQKENI. Between the trimmed V and J ends, which lost 6 bases and 5 bases, there was a span of 13 bases. The CDR3 loop is CASSRDTITGELFF. Written as DNA, the CDR3 is TGTGCCAGCTCGCGGGACACGATAACCGGGGAGCTGTTTTTT. Drawing the rest from reference TRBV18 and TRBJ2-2, the complete variable domain is NAGVMQNPRHLVRRRGQEARLRCSPMKGHSHVYWYRQLPEEGLKFMVYLQKENIIDESGMPKERFSAEFPKEGPSILRIQQVVRGDSAAYFCASSRDTITGELFFGEGSRLTVL.

This sequence joins TRBV25-1 and TRBJ1-2; possibly TRBD1 for D (6 bases). Trimming pared 5 bases from V and 5 bases from J, leaving 18 bases between. The CDR3 loop spans 15 amino acids. Germline V gene data show CDR1 as MGHDK and CDR2 as SYGVNS. CDR3 amino acids: CASSPEGDMRYGYTF. CDR3 DNA: TGTGCCAGCAGTCCTGAGGGGGACATGCGGTATGGCTACACCTTC.

This clone was detected once. The genes are TRBV6-6 and TRBJ1-1; TRBD1 agrees at 7 bases. The CDR3 sequence is 15 residues long. CDR1 and CDR2 from the germline V gene are MNHNY and SVGAGI (reference sequence). The V gene end was trimmed by 1 base and the J gene end by 6 bases; junction bases not matched to a gene: 8. DNA for the CDR3: TGTGCCAGCAGTTACTTACCGACAGGGTCCGCTGAAGCTTTCTTT. Its translation: CASSYLPTGSAEAFF.

V and J are TRBV5-1 and TRBJ2-7, with 8 bases fitting TRBD2. Trimming at V came to 0 bases and at J to 4 bases, leaving 12 bases not matched to a gene. The V gene's germline CDR1 is SGHRS and CDR2 YFSETQ. This CDR3 has 17 residues. The CDR3 DNA reads TGCGCCAGCAGCTTGGCCCATGACGGGACTAGTATTTACGAGCAGTACTTC. As protein: CASSLAHDGTSIYEQYF.

This chain connects TRBV5-1 to TRBJ1-2; no definite D call. The V end lost 7 bases, the J end lost 1 base, and 17 bases lay between the germline ends. There are 15 residues in the CDR3. CDR1 is SGHRS, CDR2 YFSETQ, per germline. CDR3 in DNA: TGCGCCAGCGGCCCACCGGACGGAATTAACTATGGCTACACCTTC. Its protein product is CASGPPDGINYGYTF.

This chain joins TRBV28 and TRBJ2-1; TRBD1 matches at 9 bases. The ends lost 5 bases at V and 4 bases at J; junction bases unmatched: 6. In germline, CDR1 is MDHEN, CDR2 SYDVKM. This CDR3 contains 15 residues. CDR3: CASSLPGQGYNEQFF. The CDR3 nucleotides read TGTGCCAGCAGTCTGCCGGGACAGGGTTACAATGAGCAGTTCTTC.

V usage is TRBV5-5 and J usage is TRBJ2-7; D uncertain. Germline CDR1 reads SGHKS; CDR2 reads YYEKEE (reference sequence). The CDR3 has 14 residues. V was cut by 0 bases and J by 1 base, with 8 bases left in between. Here the CDR3 DNA reads TGTGCCAGCAGCTTGGACGTGTTATCCTACGAGCAGTACTTC. It encodes CASSLDVLSYEQYF.

The rearrangement joins TRBV10-3 to TRBJ2-1, with 7 positions matching TRBD2. The V gene's germline CDR1 is ENHRY and CDR2 SYGVKD. The trim removed 6 bases at V and 12 bases at J, leaving 8 bases unmatched. This CDR3 spans 12 amino acids. CDR3 nucleotide sequence: TGTGCCATCAGCCTTTCTAGCGGAGTGCAGTTCTTC. Translated: CAISLSSGVQFF.

Remarks on this clone: Other DNA sequences within the sample encode an identical CDR3. This sequence joins TRBV5-1 and TRBJ1-5; 8 bases are a match to TRBD1. V gave up 3 bases and J gave up 1 base; unmatched junction bases: 3. The CDR3 is 15 residues long. From germline, CDR1 is SGHRS and CDR2 YFSETQ. Here the CDR3 DNA reads TGCGCCAGCAGCTCAGGACAGGGAAGCAATCAGCCCCAGCATTTT. Translation gives CASSSGQGSNQPQHF.

The V call is TRBV6-5, the J call TRBJ2-2, with a weak D call TRBD2 (5 bases). Trimming stripped 5 bases from V and 8 bases from J, with 15 bases between. Germline assignment: CDR1 MNHEY and CDR2 SVGAGI. This CDR3 is built from 14 residues. The CDR3 DNA sequence: TGTGCCAGCAGTAAGCTAGGACTGGCAGGGGAGCTGTTTTTT. Encoded protein: CASSKLGLAGELFF.

The sample holds one count of this clone. Different DNA sequences within this sample yield the same CDR3. The rearrangement uses TRBV28 and TRBJ1-2, with a tentative D call TRBD1 (5 bases). V shed 2 bases and J shed 3 bases, with 7 bases lying between them. Germline V gives CDR1 MDHEN, CDR2 SYDVKM. This CDR3 contains 13 residues. CDR3 sequence (DNA): TGTGCCAGCAGTTTAGGGGGTGACTATGGCTACACCTTC. This gives the protein CASSLGGDYGYTF.

V is TRBV28 and J is TRBJ1-4; D possibly corresponds to TRBD1 (6 bases). The V gene's germline CDR1 is MDHEN and CDR2 SYDVKM. Trimming pared 8 bases from V and 8 bases from J, leaving 21 bases between. The CDR3 runs to 15 residues. This chain's CDR3 is CASGPKQGLGEKLFF. The CDR3 DNA sequence: TGTGCCAGCGGCCCAAAACAGGGCTTGGGGGAAAAACTGTTTTTT.

V gene TRBV7-6 combines with J gene TRBJ2-7; D gene uncertain. Per the germline V gene, CDR1 is SGHVS and CDR2 is FNYEAQ. CDR3 length equals 14 residues. Trimming shortened V by 1 base and J by 2 bases, and 9 bases separated the two germline ends. This CDR3 reads CASSLEPVTYEQYF. Here the CDR3 DNA reads TGTGCCAGCAGCTTAGAACCTGTTACCTACGAGCAGTACTTC.

This chain joins TRBV5-5 and TRBJ1-2, with a tentative D call TRBD1 (5 bases). Trimming took off 4 bases at V and 6 bases at J, with 16 bases between the two ends. This CDR3 is 14 amino acids long. CDR1 and CDR2 from the germline V gene are SGHKS and YYEKEE (reference sequence). For the CDR3, the DNA is TGTGCCAGCAGCATCCAGACCTGGGGGAATGGCTACACCTTC. Its translation is CASSIQTWGNGYTF.

The chain combines TRBV2 with TRBJ2-2; D not certain. This CDR3 spans 14 amino acids. V was pared by 6 bases and J by 6 bases, with 14 bases between. From germline, CDR1 is SNHLY and CDR2 FYNNEI. CDR3 coding DNA: TGTGCCAGCAGGCCAAGCCCGAGATCCGGGGAGCTGTTTTTT. Amino acids: CASRPSPRSGELFF.

The chain employs TRBV19 and TRBJ1-5; D perhaps matches TRBD1 (6 bases). CDR3 length: 17 amino acids. Trimming cost V 6 bases and J 1 base, with 19 bases left between them. Per germline, CDR1 LNHDA and CDR2 SQIVND (reference sequence). DNA of the CDR3: TGTGCCAGTAGCCTGAGGCGGGGGCAGATGAGCAATCAGCCCCAGCATTTT. Translating it yields CASSLRRGQMSNQPQHF.

A single count supports this clone. The chain combines TRBV28 with TRBJ2-5; D tentatively reads TRBD1 or TRBD2 (5 bases each). The V and J ends lost 5 bases and 7 bases respectively, with 20 bases between them. Germline V gene data show CDR1 as MDHEN and CDR2 as SYDVKM. The CDR3 has 15 residues. The CDR3 loop is CASSREGVLGMTQYF. As DNA, the CDR3 is TGTGCCAGCAGTCGGGAAGGGGTATTGGGGATGACCCAGTACTTC.

Points on this clone: Different DNA sequences within this sample yield the same CDR3. This chain uses TRBV5-1 with TRBJ2-3; TRBD2 aligns across 9 bases. V lost 0 bases, J lost 3 bases, and 2 bases stayed unmatched. The germline CDR1 and CDR2 sequences are SGHRS and YFSETQ. The CDR3 loop spans 15 amino acids. The CDR3, as DNA: TGCGCCAGCAGCTTGGAAGCGGGGGGAACAGATACGCAGTATTTT. Translating it yields CASSLEAGGTDTQYF.

Concerning this clone: One end of the junction does not line up with germline, which may come from a read error. CDR3: CASGGPGHILF. CDR3 coding DNA: TGTGCTAGTGGTGGACCGGGACACATCCTCTTC. This sequence joins TRBV12-5 and TRBJ1-2; D may be TRBD1 (6 bases). The CDR3 runs 11 residues. Germline V CDR1 and CDR2: LGHNT, FRNRAP.

This chain links TRBV6-5 with TRBJ2-7, with D possibly matching TRBD2 (5 bases). Germline values: CDR1 MNHEY, CDR2 SVGAGI. Between the trimmed V and J ends, which lost 5 bases and 2 bases, there was a span of 13 bases. This CDR3 comprises 14 residues. CDR3 DNA sequence: TGTGCCAGCAGTACCCTCGGGGTTACCTACGAGCAGTACTTC. It translates to CASSTLGVTYEQYF.

The V and J genes are TRBV11-2 and TRBJ1-4; D is unresolved. Germline loops: CDR1 SGHAT, CDR2 FQNNGV. The germline V and J ends were trimmed by 3 bases and 7 bases, with 15 bases remaining between them. The CDR3 length is 15 residues. The CDR3 nucleotides read TGTGCCAGCAGCTTCTTTGGCGGCTCGGGTGAAAAACTGTTTTTT. Translating it yields CASSFFGGSGEKLFF.

The V and J genes are TRBV6-6 and TRBJ1-5; D may be TRBD1 (5 bases). V was trimmed by 6 bases and J by 6 bases, leaving 18 bases between them. CDR3 length: 15 amino acids. The germline gives CDR1 MNHNY, CDR2 SVGAGI (reference sequence). CDR3 bases: TGTGCCAGCAGGGCCTCTGGGGGAGCGAGTCAGCCCCAGCATTTT. Translating gives CASRASGGASQPQHF.

The chain combines TRBV6-6 with TRBJ1-5, with 9 bases aligning to TRBD1. The CDR3 extends over 14 amino acids. V trimming: 7 bases; J trimming: 6 bases; junction bases outside the gene matches: 7. Germline V lookup: CDR1 MNHNY, CDR2 SVGAGI (reference sequence). For the CDR3, the DNA is TGTGCCAGCATCGCGGACAGGGGCGGTCAGCCCCAGCATTTT. It specifies CASIADRGGQPQHF.

Turning to this clone: Other DNA sequences within the sample encode an identical CDR3. The V and J genes are TRBV18 and TRBJ2-7, with TRBD2 identical over 10 bases. J was trimmed by 3 bases and V by 1 base; bases with no gene match: 3. Per germline, CDR1 KGHSH and CDR2 LQKENI. The CDR3 is 15 residues long. DNA for the CDR3: TGTGCCAGCTCACCACGGACTAGCGGTTACTACGAGCAGTACTTC. It is translated as CASSPRTSGYYEQYF.

This chain connects TRBV5-5 to TRBJ2-3, with TRBD2 matching 8 bases. The CDR3 is 15 residues long. V shed 1 base and J 2 bases; nucleotides not matched to a gene: 3. Germline CDR1 reads SGHKS; CDR2 reads YYEKEE (reference sequence). CDR3 protein: CASSLNSGNTDTQYF. CDR3 nucleotides: TGTGCCAGCAGCTTGAATAGCGGGAACACAGATACGCAGTATTTT.

The chain is built from TRBV28 and TRBJ2-7, with D unresolved. The CDR3 totals 15 residues. Germline-derived CDR1 and CDR2 are MDHEN and SYDVKM. V dropped 7 bases and J dropped 4 bases, with 20 bases sitting between them. This chain's CDR3 is CASTPPGARRYEQYF. The CDR3 nucleotides read TGTGCCAGCACCCCACCAGGAGCTAGAAGGTACGAGCAGTACTTC.

The chain carries TRBV9 and TRBJ1-2; D uncertain. Germline lookup yields CDR1 SGDLS and CDR2 YYNGEE. Between the trimmed V and J ends, which lost 2 bases and 7 bases, there was a span of 15 bases. This CDR3 contains 14 residues. The CDR3 DNA follows: TGTGCCAGCAGCGTGGACGTAGGGTCTCGTGGCTACACCTTC. As protein: CASSVDVGSRGYTF.

This clone was found once. The J gene is TRBJ1-5, the V gene TRBV2; tentative D call: TRBD1 (6 bases). CDR3 length: 13 residues. Per germline, CDR1 SNHLY and CDR2 FYNNEI. Trimming took 4 bases from V and 4 from J, leaving 8 bases between them. The CDR3 bases are TGTGCCAGCAGTGCGGACAGAAATCAGCCCCAGCATTTT. Translation: CASSADRNQPQHF. The variable domain in full, completed from reference TRBV2 and TRBJ1-5, reads EPEVTQTPSHQVTQMGQEVILRCVPISNHLYFYWYRQILGQKVEFLVSFYNNEISEKSEIFDDQFSVERPDGSNFTLKIRSTKLEDSAMYFCASSADRNQPQHFGDGTRLSIL.

This sequence joins TRBV19 and TRBJ2-2; 7 nucleotides match TRBD2. There are 15 residues in the CDR3. With 3 bases clipped from V and 8 bases from J, the junction kept 9 bases outside the gene matches. Germline V gives CDR1 LNHDA, CDR2 SQIVND (reference sequence). The CDR3: CASSILAGERGELFF. The CDR3 DNA sequence: TGTGCCAGTAGTATTTTGGCGGGAGAAAGGGGGGAGCTGTTTTTT.

The chain carries TRBV2 and TRBJ1-2, with D perhaps TRBD1 (5 bases). The CDR3 has 14 amino acids. In germline, CDR1 is SNHLY, CDR2 FYNNEI. The V end lost 7 bases, the J end lost 4 bases, and 16 bases lay between the germline ends. The CDR3 loop reads CASNNGQGIYGYTF. The CDR3 coding sequence is TGTGCCAGCAATAATGGGCAGGGTATCTATGGCTACACCTTC. Variable domain in full (rest from reference TRBV2 and TRBJ1-2): EPEVTQTPSHQVTQMGQEVILRCVPISNHLYFYWYRQILGQKVEFLVSFYNNEISEKSEIFDDQFSVERPDGSNFTLKIRSTKLEDSAMYFCASNNGQGIYGYTFGSGTRLTVV.